This paragraph covers one TCR beta chain sequence. What it recognizes is unknown. The entry originates in a study of T cell responses to AZD1222 COVID-19 vaccine. This CDR3 comprises 14 residues. Germline V lookup: CDR1 LGHDT, CDR2 YNNKEL (reference sequence). V shed 3 bases and J shed 1 base, with 10 bases lying between them. This table comes from immunoSEQ multiplex PCR, and its TCRdb copy is limited to in-frame clones, with some not included. The data contain under 95,000 clones, roughly 90% of them singletons. Points from the study as a whole: Among vaccine-associated CD4 TCRs, coverage spanned spike, with dominance at 160-218 and 743-854.

The sample was peripheral blood, taken 28 days after the second AZD1222 dose. The V gene is TRBV3-1 (or the pseudogene TRBV3-2), the J gene TRBJ2-7; tentative D call: TRBD1 (6 bases). This sequence originates from an adult who received the AZD1222 COVID-19 vaccine. CDR3 loop: CASSQLDRSYEQYF. CDR3 coding DNA: TGTGCCAGCAGCCAGTTGGACAGATCCTACGAGCAGTACTTC.